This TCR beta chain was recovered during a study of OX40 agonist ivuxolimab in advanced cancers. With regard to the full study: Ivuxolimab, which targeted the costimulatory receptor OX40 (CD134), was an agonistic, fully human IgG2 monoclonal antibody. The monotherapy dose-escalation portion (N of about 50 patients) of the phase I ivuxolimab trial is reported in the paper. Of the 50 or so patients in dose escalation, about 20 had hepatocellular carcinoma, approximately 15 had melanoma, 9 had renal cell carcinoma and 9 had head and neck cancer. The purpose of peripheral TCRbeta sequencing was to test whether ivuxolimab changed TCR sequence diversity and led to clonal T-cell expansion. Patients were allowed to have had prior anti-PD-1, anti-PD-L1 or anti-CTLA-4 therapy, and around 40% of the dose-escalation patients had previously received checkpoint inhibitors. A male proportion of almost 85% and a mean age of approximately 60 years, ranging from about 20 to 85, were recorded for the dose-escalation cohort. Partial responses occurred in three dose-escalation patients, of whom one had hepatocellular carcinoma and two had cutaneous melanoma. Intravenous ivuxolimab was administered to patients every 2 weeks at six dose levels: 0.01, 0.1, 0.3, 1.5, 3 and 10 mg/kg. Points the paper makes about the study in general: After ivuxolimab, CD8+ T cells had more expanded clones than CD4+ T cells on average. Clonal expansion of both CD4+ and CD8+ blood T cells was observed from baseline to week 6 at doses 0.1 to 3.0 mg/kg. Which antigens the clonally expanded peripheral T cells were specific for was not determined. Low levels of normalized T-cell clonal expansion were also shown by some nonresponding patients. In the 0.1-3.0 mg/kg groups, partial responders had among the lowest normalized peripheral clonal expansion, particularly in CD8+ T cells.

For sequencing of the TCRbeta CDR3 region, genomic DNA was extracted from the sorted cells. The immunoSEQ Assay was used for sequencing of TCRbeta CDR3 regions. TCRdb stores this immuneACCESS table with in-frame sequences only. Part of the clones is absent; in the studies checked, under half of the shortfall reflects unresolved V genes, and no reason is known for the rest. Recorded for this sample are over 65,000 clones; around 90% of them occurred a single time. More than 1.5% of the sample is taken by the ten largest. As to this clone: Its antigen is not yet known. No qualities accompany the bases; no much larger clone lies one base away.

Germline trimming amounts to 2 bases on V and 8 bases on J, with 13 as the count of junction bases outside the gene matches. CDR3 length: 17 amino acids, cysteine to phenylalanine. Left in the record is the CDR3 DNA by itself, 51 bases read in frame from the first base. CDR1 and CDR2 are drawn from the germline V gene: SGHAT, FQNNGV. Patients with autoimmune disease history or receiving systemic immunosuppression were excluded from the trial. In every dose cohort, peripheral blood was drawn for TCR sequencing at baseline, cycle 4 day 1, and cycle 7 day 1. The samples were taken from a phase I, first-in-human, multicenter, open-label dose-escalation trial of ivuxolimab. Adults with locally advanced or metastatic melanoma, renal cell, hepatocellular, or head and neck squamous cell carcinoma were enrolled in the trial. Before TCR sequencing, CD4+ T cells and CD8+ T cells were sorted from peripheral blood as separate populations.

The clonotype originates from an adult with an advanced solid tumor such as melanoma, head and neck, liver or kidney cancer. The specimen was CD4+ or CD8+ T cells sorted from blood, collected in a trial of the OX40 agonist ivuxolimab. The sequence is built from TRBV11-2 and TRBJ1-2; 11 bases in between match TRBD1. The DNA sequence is TGTGCCAGCAGCTTACGCAACTCCGGACAGGGGGCCCGGGGCTACACCTTC. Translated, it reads CASSLRNSGQGARGYTF.